This TCR beta chain was sequenced during a study of radiotherapy plus CTLA-4 blockade in lung cancer. Study in general: There were objective responses in 18% of patients, and 31% had disease control.

Here immunoSEQ multiplex PCR was the method, and the copy in TCRdb shows in-frame clones only, minus some. The data hold about 51,000 clones, with roughly 83% observed a single time. CDR3 length equals 15 residues. CDR1 is SGHDT, CDR2 YYEEEE, per germline. Between the trimmed V and J ends, which lost 4 bases and 3 bases, there was a span of 14 bases. Study-wide results and caveats: Response was reportedly best predicted by early blood T cell clone dynamics, with interferon-beta. Tumor-origin TCR clones grew in blood after radiotherapy plus ipilimumab.

The study treated chemo-refractory metastatic non-small-cell lung cancer patients with focal radiation plus ipilimumab CTLA-4 blockade. To note about this clone: Its specificity is unknown.

The clonotype comes from a human donor with non-small cell lung cancer who had a complete response to radiotherapy plus ipilimumab. Sequencing was performed on peripheral blood, taken from a patient treated with radiotherapy plus ipilimumab. This chain links TRBV5-6 with TRBJ2-1; weak D call: TRBD1 (5 bases). CDR3 in amino acids: CASSPATGVYNEQFF. The CDR3 nucleotides read TGTGCCAGCAGCCCGGCAACAGGAGTCTACAATGAGCAGTTCTTC.